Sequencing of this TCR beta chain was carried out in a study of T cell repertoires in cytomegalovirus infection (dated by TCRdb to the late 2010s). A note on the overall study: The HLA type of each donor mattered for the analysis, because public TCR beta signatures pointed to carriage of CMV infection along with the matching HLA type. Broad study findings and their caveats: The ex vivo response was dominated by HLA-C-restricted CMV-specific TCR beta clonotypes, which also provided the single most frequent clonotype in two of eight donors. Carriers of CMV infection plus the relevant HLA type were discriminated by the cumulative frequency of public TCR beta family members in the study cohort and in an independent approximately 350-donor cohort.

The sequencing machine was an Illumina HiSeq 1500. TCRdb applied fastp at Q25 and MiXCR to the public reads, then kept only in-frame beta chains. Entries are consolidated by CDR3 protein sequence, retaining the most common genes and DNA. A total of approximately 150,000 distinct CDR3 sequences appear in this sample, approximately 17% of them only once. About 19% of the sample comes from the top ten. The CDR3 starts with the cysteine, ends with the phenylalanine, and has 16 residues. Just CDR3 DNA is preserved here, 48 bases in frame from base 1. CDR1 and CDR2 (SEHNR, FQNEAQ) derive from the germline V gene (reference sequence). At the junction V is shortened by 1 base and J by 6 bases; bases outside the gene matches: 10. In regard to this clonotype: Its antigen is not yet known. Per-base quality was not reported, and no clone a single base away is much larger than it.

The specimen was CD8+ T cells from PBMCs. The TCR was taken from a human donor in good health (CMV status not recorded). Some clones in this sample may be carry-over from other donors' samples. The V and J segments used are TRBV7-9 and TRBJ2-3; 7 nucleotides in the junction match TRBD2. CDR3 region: CASSLDPEIAGDTQYF. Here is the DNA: TGTGCCAGCAGCTTAGATCCCGAAATAGCGGGCGATACGCAGTATTTT.